A selection of T cell receptor beta chains follows, all from one sample in a study of shared clonotypes between healthy human individuals. Generated by immunoSEQ multiplex PCR, the TCRdb table keeps only in-frame clones and is missing some. This table holds 2 million to 2.5 million clones, 85% to 95% found once. Input material: naive CD4+ T cells from PBMCs. These receptors all stem from a man aged 18 to 30 in good health. Some clones in this sample may be carry-over from other donors' samples. Each CDR3 is given with its conserved first and last residue. D genes are given only for firm matches. Not every row has a clone size; where given, it reads once, few, many or a size class.

clone_size d_call j_call v_call cdr3_nt cdr3_aa
NA TRBD2 TRBJ2-7 TRBV19 TGTGCCAGTAGTCCCTGGACTAGCGGGAGGGCCGTAGGGACCTACGAGCAGTACTTC CASSPWTSGRAVGTYEQYF
NA NA TRBJ1-2 TRBV28 TGTGCCAGCAGTTCATTCCGGGATGGCTACACCTTC CASSSFRDGYTF
NA NA TRBJ2-1 TRBV2 TGTGCCAGCAGCTATCAGGGCACTTCTTCTTACAATGAGCAGTTCTTC CASSYQGTSSYNEQFF
once NA TRBJ1-5 TRBV28 TGTGCCAGCAGTTTTTTCGGGGAGGGGAGCAATCAGCCCCAGCATTTT CASSFFGEGSNQPQHF
NA NA TRBJ2-3 TRBV6-1 TGTGCCAGCGAGGGGGGCGGGAGCTTAGATACGCAGTATTTT CASEGGGSLDTQYF
few NA TRBJ2-1 TRBV19 TGTGCCAGTAGTATACCTGGTGGGTCCTACAATGAGCAGTTCTTC CASSIPGGSYNEQFF
NA TRBD2 TRBJ2-7 TRBV9 TGTGCCAGCAGCGAAACTAGCGACTCCTACGAGCAGTACTTC CASSETSDSYEQYF
NA TRBD1 TRBJ1-5 TRBV7-2 TGTGCCAGCGCGACCGACAGGGTTAGCAATCAGCCCCAGCATTTT CASATDRVSNQPQHF
NA NA TRBJ1-5 TRBV19 TGTGCCAGTAGTCCATGGGACGGTAGCAATCAGCCCCAGCATTTT CASSPWDGSNQPQHF
NA TRBD1 TRBJ1-1 TRBV5-1 TGCGCCAGCAGCGGGCAGGGGGGAGGCACTGAAGCTTTCTTT CASSGQGGGTEAFF
once NA TRBJ1-1 TRBV12-5 TGTGCTAGTGGTTCCGCACGCGGAGGTGCTTTCTTT CASGSARGGAFF
NA TRBD1 TRBJ1-2 TRBV9 TGTGCCAGCAGCGGGGGACAGGGCTATGGCTACACCTTC CASSGGQGYGYTF
NA TRBD1 TRBJ1-4 TRBV4-1 TGCGCCAGCAGCCGAGGGACAGGGGGCTATGAAAAACTGTTTTTT CASSRGTGGYEKLFF
NA TRBD2 TRBJ2-3 TRBV15 TGTGCCTCCGGAGCGGGAGATACCGTAGATACGCAGTATTTT CASGAGDTVDTQYF
NA NA TRBJ2-7 TRBV20-1 TGCAGTGCTACTCCCCCCTACGAGCAGTACTTC CSATPPYEQYF
NA NA TRBJ1-5 TRBV6-6 TGTGCCAGCTGGGGATCTTATAGCAATCAGCCCCAGCATTTT CASWGSYSNQPQHF
NA NA TRBJ2-6 TRBV5-1 TGCGCCAGCAGCTTGGGGGCCGGACAACCTGGGGCCAACGTCCTGACTTTC CASSLGAGQPGANVLTF
NA NA TRBJ1-2 TRBV5-1 TGCGCCAGCAGCCCGGACGGAGCAAATGGCTACACCTTC CASSPDGANGYTF
NA TRBD2 TRBJ2-5 TRBV19 TGTGCCAGTAAGACCTCCGGGACTAGACCAGGGGAGACCCAGTACTTC CASKTSGTRPGETQYF
NA TRBD2 TRBJ2-7 TRBV4-1 TGCGCCAGCAGCCAAAACCCATTTCGGACTAGCGGGGCATTCTCCTACGAGCAGTACTTC CASSQNPFRTSGAFSYEQYF
NA NA TRBJ2-5 TRBV15 TGTGCCACCAGCAGAGAGGCGGAGACCCAGTACTTC CATSREAETQYF
once NA TRBJ2-7 TRBV5-1 TGCGCCAGCAGCTTGGCGTCGGAACAATACGAGCAGTACTTC CASSLASEQYEQYF
NA NA TRBJ1-6 TRBV28 TGTGCCAGCAGTTTAGGAGGCCCTATGGGTTCACCCCTCCACTTT CASSLGGPMGSPLHF
NA TRBD1 TRBJ2-7 TRBV19 TGTGCCAGTAGTATGGACAGGATCTCCTACGAGCAGTACTTC CASSMDRISYEQYF
NA TRBD2 TRBJ2-7 TRBV7-2 TGTGCCAGCAGTCGTACTAGCGGGAGTTTCGACGAGCAGTACTTC CASSRTSGSFDEQYF
NA TRBD1 TRBJ2-7 TRBV4-1 TGCGCCAGCAGCCTTGGACAGGGGTTAACCTACGAGCAGTACTTC CASSLGQGLTYEQYF
NA TRBD1 TRBJ1-1 TRBV4-1 TGCGCCAGCAGCCACAGCGGGCAGGGGGAGAGGGGAAGAGTTGAAGCTTTCTTT CASSHSGQGERGRVEAFF
NA TRBD1 TRBJ1-1 TRBV7-2 TGTGCCAGCAGCCCCCGACAGGGAAGACCTGAAGCTTTCTTT CASSPRQGRPEAFF
NA TRBD1 TRBJ1-4 TRBV5-5 TGTGCCAGCAGCTTGGAAGGGACAGGGTTAGAAAAACTGTTTTTT CASSLEGTGLEKLFF
once TRBD1 TRBJ2-3 TRBV9 TGTGCCAGCAGCGTACGGGGAGGACAGGGGAGCACAGATACGCAGTATTTT CASSVRGGQGSTDTQYF
once NA TRBJ2-7 TRBV11-2 TGTGCCAGCAAAGTGTACCACGTCAGCTCCTACGAGCAGTACTTC CASKVYHVSSYEQYF
NA TRBD1 TRBJ2-2 TRBV4-1 TGCGCCAGCAGCCAAGATGAGGGACAGGGGGTCGGGGAGCTGTTTTTT CASSQDEGQGVGELFF
NA NA TRBJ2-3 TRBV28 TGTGCCAGCAGTTATAACCAGGCAGATACGCAGTATTTT CASSYNQADTQYF
NA NA TRBJ2-2 TRBV2 TGTGCCAGCAGTGATATGGGGATCAACACCGGGGAGCTGTTTTTT CASSDMGINTGELFF
NA TRBD1 TRBJ2-7 TRBV5-1 TGCGCCAGCAGCTTGGGGCCGGGACAGGGTTGGTACGAGCAGTACTTC CASSLGPGQGWYEQYF
NA NA TRBJ2-7 TRBV7-6 TGTGCCAGCAGCTTAGCCAAAACAGGGATACGCTCCTACGAGCAGTACTTC CASSLAKTGIRSYEQYF
few NA TRBJ1-1 TRBV7-3 TGTGCCAGCAGCTTAGCAGCCACCTCCACTGAAGCTTTCTTT CASSLAATSTEAFF